The T cell receptor beta chain described here comes from a study of regulatory T cells in long-lasting Graves disease. Study in general: It was over 5 years of antithyroid drugs, with positive TSH receptor antibodies, that meant persistent Graves' disease.

Broader study findings: Accuracy could have been hurt by small sample size.

To make TCR beta libraries, researchers used iRepertoire HTBI primers and Arm-PCR of CDR3 regions. Via MiXCR, TCRdb re-called the multiplex PCR reads, giving one row per CDR3 protein. The top ten hold 40% to 50% of the sample, which has about 660,000 distinct CDR3 sequences, about 30% seen once. In its sample, this clonotype was seen a few times. Its antigen remains unidentified. Time point given: persistent/refractory GD, antithyroid drugs over 5 years with positive TRAb. The TCR library was prepared using RNA isolated from PBMCs. An endocrinology department located in Xi'an, China, was where the patients came from. The sample here was peripheral blood mononuclear cells (PBMCs), taken when the disease was refractory, from a patient treated with antithyroid drugs. The sequence came from a female donor with Graves disease.

CDR3 region: CASSLPGTGDGYTF. The CDR3 coding sequence is TGTGCCAGCTCACTCCCAGGGACAGGGGACGGCTACACCTTC. The V and J genes are TRBV18 and TRBJ1-2; TRBD1 matches 10 bases. Germline V lookup: CDR1 KGHSH, CDR2 LQKENI. The CDR3 loop spans 14 amino acids. The ends lost 4 bases at V and 8 bases at J; junction bases unmatched: 7. The variable domain in full, with the rest retrieved from reference TRBV18 and TRBJ1-2, is NAGVMQNPRHLVRRRGQEARLRCSPMKGHSHVYWYRQLPEEGLKFMVYLQKENIIDESGMPKERFSAEFPKEGPSILRIQQVVRGDSAAYFCASSLPGTGDGYTFGSGTRLTVV.